This TCR beta chain was sequenced for a study of Ad26.COV2.S vaccination and SARS-CoV-2 variants. Clones were sequenced by immunoSEQ multiplex PCR, and TCRdb holds only the in-frame ones, with some missing. The sample shows hundreds of thousands of clones, less than 90% of them seen only once. V was clipped by 3 bases and J by 2 bases, with 8 bases between them. Germline V gives CDR1 MNHEY, CDR2 SMNVEV (reference sequence). The CDR3 contains 14 residues. Treatment specified: roughly 20 received Ad26.COV2.S at low or high dose, single or two shots; about 5 received placebo; per-sample allocation not given. Collection of the samples took place on day 63 after the first injection of vaccine or placebo.

The source of this sequence is a person aged 18-65 years who received the Ad26.COV2.S COVID-19 vaccine or a placebo. The sample was peripheral blood, taken in a trial of Ad26.COV2.S vaccine versus placebo. The gene calls are TRBV27 and TRBJ1-5, with D uncertain. The CDR3 region has the DNA TGTGCCAGCAGTTTGAGATGGGGCAATCAGCCCCAGCATTTT. It is translated as CASSLRWGNQPQHF.